These T cell receptor beta chains were read from a single sample in a study of CD8 T cells in Susac syndrome. TCRdb independently ran MiXCR on the immunoSEQ multiplex PCR reads; one entry per CDR3 protein. Here the sample spans roughly 120,000 distinct CDR3 sequences, about 94% being singletons. Sequencing was carried out using CD4+ T cells from PBMCs. All receptors derive from a human donor with multiple sclerosis. Each CDR3 is given with its conserved first and last residue. A D gene is named only where the DNA matches it firmly. Some rows mark clone size as missing; the rest say once, few, many or name a class of expanded clone.

d_gene | abundance | j_gene | v_gene | CDR3aa | CDR3nt
TRBD1 | NA | TRBJ1-1 | TRBV12-3/TRBV12-4 | CASSSQTGGEAFF | TGTGCCAGCAGTTCGCAGACAGGGGGGGAAGCTTTCTTT
TRBD1 | NA | TRBJ1-1 | TRBV6-5 | CASSFRTGGRITEAFF | TGTGCCAGCAGTTTCCGGACAGGGGGAAGAATTACTGAAGCTTTCTTT
NA | NA | TRBJ2-2 | TRBV6-6 | CASSYLQANTGELFF | TGTGCCAGCAGTTACTTACAGGCGAACACCGGGGAGCTGTTTTTT
NA | NA | TRBJ2-5 | TRBV29-1 | CSALGEGAKTQYF | TGCAGCGCCCTCGGGGAGGGGGCAAAGACCCAGTACTTC
NA | NA | TRBJ1-2 | TRBV24-1 | CATSAPPGRYGYTF | TGTGCCACCAGTGCTCCACCAGGGCGGTATGGCTACACCTTC
NA | NA | TRBJ1-1 | TRBV4-1 | CASSQVGAGNTEAFF | TGCGCCAGCAGCCAAGTAGGCGCCGGGAACACTGAAGCTTTCTTT
NA | NA | TRBJ1-2 | TRBV6-5 | CASSYGLTINTEVYTF | TGTGCCAGCAGTTACGGCCTGACAATAAACACAGAGGTCTACACCTTC
NA | NA | TRBJ2-5 | TRBV10-3 | CAIRATGAETQYF | TGTGCCATCAGGGCCACGGGAGCTGAGACCCAGTACTTC
NA | NA | TRBJ1-1 | TRBV7-2 | CASSPGIVNTEAFF | TGTGCCAGCAGCCCAGGAATTGTGAACACTGAAGCTTTCTTT
NA | NA | TRBJ1-1 | TRBV7-2 | CASSLGQTPLGEAFF | TGTGCCAGCAGCTTGGGTCAGACTCCTTTAGGGGAAGCTTTCTTT
NA | NA | TRBJ1-1 | TRBV5-1 | CASSAEQGSVTEAFF | TGCGCCAGCAGCGCCGAACAGGGATCGGTCACTGAAGCTTTCTTT
NA | NA | TRBJ1-5 | TRBV4-1 | CASSQGILRSNQPQHF | TGCGCCAGCAGCCAAGGAATATTACGGTCCAATCAGCCCCAGCATTTT
NA | NA | TRBJ1-5 | TRBV18 | CASSPAGQFSNQPQHF | TGTGCCAGCTCACCAGCGGGCCAATTTAGCAATCAGCCCCAGCATTTT
TRBD1 | NA | TRBJ2-7 | TRBV5-4 | CASSSARDSAFYEQYF | TGTGCCAGCAGCTCGGCCCGGGACAGTGCTTTCTACGAGCAGTACTTC
NA | NA | TRBJ1-2 | TRBV7-2 | CASSSGQVYGYTF | TGTGCCAGCAGCTCTGGCCAGGTTTATGGCTACACCTTC
NA | NA | TRBJ2-4 | TRBV12-3/TRBV12-4 | CASSLEVLIAKNIQYF | TGTGCCAGCAGTTTAGAAGTCTTAATAGCCAAAAACATTCAGTACTTC
NA | NA | TRBJ2-1 | TRBV5-1 | CASRWDGEQFF | TGCGCCAGCAGGTGGGATGGGGAGCAGTTCTTC
TRBD2 | NA | TRBJ2-1 | TRBV20-1 | CSALSLAATYNEQFF | TGCAGTGCTCTATCTCTAGCGGCAACCTACAATGAGCAGTTCTTC
TRBD1 | NA | TRBJ2-2 | TRBV5-1 | CASSPGQLETGELFF | TGCGCCAGCAGCCCGGGACAGCTAGAGACCGGGGAGCTGTTTTTT
TRBD1 | NA | TRBJ1-2 | TRBV9 | CASSAGQGNYGYTF | TGTGCCAGCAGCGCTGGACAGGGGAACTATGGCTACACCTTC
NA | NA | TRBJ2-1 | TRBV5-4 | CASSLRASLNNEQFF | TGTGCCAGCAGCTTGCGGGCTAGCCTTAACAATGAGCAGTTCTTC
NA | NA | TRBJ1-1 | TRBV4-3 | CASSQQIRMNTEAFF | TGCGCCAGCAGCCAGCAAATACGGATGAACACTGAAGCTTTCTTT
NA | NA | TRBJ1-1 | TRBV12-5 | CASGLKNTEAFF | TGTGCTAGTGGTTTAAAGAACACTGAAGCTTTCTTT
NA | few | TRBJ2-7 | TRBV29-1 | CSVEGPHPSGDEQYF | TGCAGCGTTGAAGGCCCACACCCCTCGGGAGACGAGCAGTACTTC
NA | NA | TRBJ2-1 | TRBV3-1 | CASSQGPLAGGEQFF | TGTGCCAGCAGCCAAGGCCCACTAGCAGGCGGTGAGCAGTTCTTC
NA | NA | TRBJ2-3 | TRBV30 | CAWTSGRGRLDTQYF | TGTGCCTGGACCTCGGGGCGGGGTCGTCTGGATACGCAGTATTTT
TRBD1 | NA | TRBJ2-7 | TRBV6-1 | CASFTGGNSYEQYF | TGTGCCAGTTTTACAGGGGGGAACTCCTACGAGCAGTACTTC
NA | once | TRBJ1-4 | TRBV6-2/TRBV6-3 | CASSDRDGNEKLFF | TGTGCCAGCAGTGACCGGGACGGTAATGAAAAACTGTTTTTT
NA | NA | TRBJ2-7 | TRBV6-6 | CASSNVPYEQYF | TGTGCCAGCAGCAATGTCCCCTACGAGCAGTACTTC
NA | NA | TRBJ1-5 | TRBV6-5 | CATARAGNNQPQHF | TGTGCCACCGCGAGGGCAGGAAATAATCAGCCCCAGCATTTT
NA | NA | TRBJ1-2 | TRBV7-9 | CASSDAMTGSRGYTF | TGTGCCAGCAGCGACGCAATGACGGGGTCTAGGGGCTACACCTTC
TRBD1 | NA | TRBJ2-5 | TRBV9 | CASSAGQGGGETQYF | TGTGCCAGCAGCGCCGGACAGGGAGGAGGAGAGACCCAGTACTTC
NA | once | TRBJ1-2 | TRBV2 | CASSSTGREGYTF | TGTGCCAGCAGTTCTACCGGTAGGGAGGGCTACACCTTC
NA | NA | TRBJ1-2 | TRBV25-1 | CASSERRQGPYGYTF | TGTGCCAGCAGTGAAAGGCGGCAGGGACCATATGGCTACACCTTC
NA | NA | TRBJ1-2 | TRBV12-5 | CASATPYYGYTF | TGTGCTAGTGCGACACCCTACTATGGCTACACCTTC